The 21 T cell receptor beta chains listed next were all sequenced from one sample in a study of blood T cell repertoires in COVID-19. Generated by immunoSEQ multiplex PCR, the TCRdb table keeps only in-frame clones and is missing some. The sample shows about 81,000 clones, 70% to 85% of them seen only once. Sequenced material: peripheral blood. All receptors come from a human donor in a cohort sampled during active COVID-19.

This clone has a single count. The J gene is TRBJ2-1, the V gene TRBV11-3; D may be TRBD1 (6 bases). V was cut by 3 bases and J by 5 bases, with 14 bases left in between. CDR1 is SGHNT and CDR2 is YENEEA in the germline V gene. This CDR3 region has 15 residues. The CDR3 DNA is TGTGCCAGCAGCTTGGGACCGGGACAACACAATGAGCAGTTCTTC. It codes for CASSLGPGQHNEQFF.

The chain employs TRBV6-5 and TRBJ1-1, with 9 bases that match TRBD1. The CDR3 has 15 residues. Germline V CDR1 and CDR2: MNHEY, SVGAGI. After removal of 1 base from V and 5 bases from J, the junction contained 5 bases not matched to a gene. The CDR3 here is CASSYFGQGKTEAFF. The CDR3 DNA is TGTGCCAGCAGTTACTTTGGACAGGGGAAGACTGAAGCTTTCTTT.

This clone is a singleton in its sample. V usage is TRBV19 and J usage is TRBJ2-7; 9 bases align to TRBD1. Germline-derived CDR1 and CDR2 are LNHDA and SQIVND (reference sequence). The CDR3 length is 14 residues. After removal of 6 bases from V and 1 base from J, the junction contained 4 bases not matched to a gene. CDR3 amino acids: CASSGGTGSYEQYF. The DNA of the CDR3 is TGTGCCAGTAGCGGGGGGACAGGGTCCTACGAGCAGTACTTC.

The V and J genes are TRBV3-1 (or the pseudogene TRBV3-2) and TRBJ1-1, with D perhaps TRBD1 (5 bases). The V and J ends lost 4 bases and 0 bases respectively, with 18 bases between them. CDR1 LGHDT and CDR2 YNNKEL come from the germline V gene (reference sequence). The CDR3 covers 17 residues. The CDR3 spells CASSPRSRGSMNTEAFF. CDR3 nucleotides: TGTGCCAGCAGCCCTCGGAGTCGGGGGAGTATGAACACTGAAGCTTTCTTT.

The chain is built from TRBV5-1 and TRBJ2-1; TRBD1 agrees at 9 bases. The germline gives CDR1 SGHRS, CDR2 YFSETQ. The CDR3 consists of 16 residues. With V trimmed by 5 bases and J by 1 base, 7 bases remained unmatched. CDR3 in amino acids: CASRYGQGPSYNEQFF. CDR3 in DNA: TGCGCCAGCAGATATGGACAGGGGCCGTCCTACAATGAGCAGTTCTTC.

In nucleotides, the CDR3 is TGTGCCAGCTCACCCGGGACAGATTTTACCTATGGCTACACCTTC. Encoded protein: CASSPGTDFTYGYTF. The chain is built from TRBV18 and TRBJ1-2; TRBD1 aligns across 7 bases. CDR3 length: 15 amino acids. Germline CDR1 and CDR2: KGHSH and LQKENI. With 3 bases clipped from V and 4 bases from J, the junction kept 8 bases outside the gene matches. The variable domain in full, completed from reference TRBV18 and TRBJ1-2, reads NAGVMQNPRHLVRRRGQEARLRCSPMKGHSHVYWYRQLPEEGLKFMVYLQKENIIDESGMPKERFSAEFPKEGPSILRIQQVVRGDSAAYFCASSPGTDFTYGYTFGSGTRLTVV.

The rearrangement links TRBV9 to TRBJ1-2; D might be TRBD1 (6 bases). The germline V and J ends were trimmed by 3 bases and 3 bases, with 15 bases remaining between them. The CDR3 has 15 amino acids. CDR1 is SGDLS, CDR2 YYNGEE, per germline. The CDR3: CASSADRGGYYGYTF. The CDR3 coding sequence is TGTGCCAGCAGCGCGGACCGGGGGGGCTACTATGGCTACACCTTC. The complete variable domain, with remaining parts taken from reference TRBV9 and TRBJ1-2, reads DSGVTQTPKHLITATGQRVTLRCSPRSGDLSVYWYQQSLDQGLQFLIQYYNGEERAKGNILERFSAQQFPDLHSELNLSSLELGDSALYFCASSADRGGYYGYTFGSGTRLTVV.

V is TRBV29-1 and J is TRBJ1-3; 8 bases align to TRBD1. Germline loops: CDR1 SQVTM, CDR2 ANQGSEA. The V and J ends lost 4 bases and 0 bases, in that order; junction bases with no gene match: 11. This CDR3 contains 17 residues. The CDR3 bases are TGCAGCGTTGCCGGGACAGGCACGTCCTTCTCTGGAAACACCATATATTTT. It yields the protein CSVAGTGTSFSGNTIYF.

J is TRBJ2-3 and V is TRBV19; D remains unclear. The germline V gene has CDR1 LNHDA and CDR2 SQIVND (reference sequence). The germline V and J ends were trimmed by 9 bases and 4 bases, with 20 bases remaining between them. This CDR3 contains 15 residues. CDR3 amino acids: CASPHRFHEPDTQYF. CDR3 bases: TGTGCCAGCCCCCACCGGTTTCATGAGCCAGATACGCAGTATTTT.

V usage is TRBV11-3 and J usage is TRBJ2-2; D unclear. The CDR3 has 15 amino acids. Germline CDR1 SGHNT, CDR2 YENEEA. V lost 0 bases and J lost 4, with 9 bases in between. The DNA for the CDR3 is TGTGCCAGCAGCTTAGATCGATTGAGCACCGGGGAGCTGTTTTTT. Protein sequence: CASSLDRLSTGELFF.

The chain is built from TRBV15 and TRBJ1-5; maybe TRBD1 (5 bases). The CDR3 covers 14 residues. V lost 0 bases to trimming and J lost 6 bases, with 9 bases between them. CDR1 and CDR2 from the germline V gene are LNHNV and YYDKDF (reference sequence). The CDR3 nucleotides read TGTGCCACCAGCAGAGATCGCAGGGCTCAGCCCCAGCATTTT. Translation: CATSRDRRAQPQHF.

V and J are TRBV19 and TRBJ2-3, with 9 bases lining up with TRBD1. The CDR3 totals 14 residues. Per the germline V gene, CDR1 is LNHDA and CDR2 is SQIVND (reference sequence). Unmatched junction bases numbered 2, after V lost 3 bases and J lost 4 bases. CDR3 in amino acids: CASSMGTGPDTQYF. The CDR3 nucleotides read TGTGCCAGTAGTATGGGGACAGGGCCAGATACGCAGTATTTT.

The rearrangement joins TRBV28 to TRBJ2-5; D is uncertain. Germline V gene lookup returns CDR1 MDHEN and CDR2 SYDVKM. The CDR3 loop spans 13 amino acids. The ends were cut back, 1 base at V and 4 bases at J, with 7 bases in the middle. CDR3 sequence reads: CASSLLSAETQYF. CDR3 bases: TGTGCCAGCAGTTTATTAAGCGCAGAGACCCAGTACTTC. The full variable domain, completed using reference TRBV28 and TRBJ2-5, is DVKVTQSSRYLVKRTGEKVFLECVQDMDHENMFWYRQDPGLGLRLIYFSYDVKMKEKGDIPEGYSVSREKKERFSLILESASTNQTSMYLCASSLLSAETQYFGPGTRLLVL.

This clone counts as medium-sized. The rearrangement uses TRBV3-1 (or the pseudogene TRBV3-2) and TRBJ1-3; possible D gene TRBD1, 6 bases. V gave up 1 base and J gave up 0 bases, with 16 bases separating them. This CDR3 contains 18 residues. Germline CDR1 and CDR2: LGHDT and YNNKEL (reference sequence). CDR3 loop: CASSQVFTDRSSGNTIYF. CDR3 nucleotide sequence: TGTGCCAGCAGCCAAGTATTTACTGACAGGAGCTCTGGAAACACCATATATTTT.

This chain links TRBV15 with TRBJ2-6; D might be TRBD1 (6 bases). Trimming removed 3 bases from V and 4 bases from J, with 16 bases in between. The CDR3 is 17 amino acids. The germline gives CDR1 LNHNV, CDR2 YYDKDF (reference sequence). CDR3 nucleotides: TGTGCCACCAGCAGGGACAGCCTCTACGCAGGGGCCAACGTCCTGACTTTC. It is translated as CATSRDSLYAGANVLTF.

V and J are TRBV28 and TRBJ1-2; 12 nucleotides match TRBD1. The CDR3 has 17 residues. Germline V CDR1 and CDR2: MDHEN, SYDVKM. The V and J ends lost 3 bases and 2 bases, in that order; junction bases with no gene match: 7. The DNA of the CDR3 is TGTGCCAGCAGTTTGGGCGGGACAGGGGGCTTCAACTATGGCTACACCTTC. Translated, it gives CASSLGGTGGFNYGYTF.

This clone was observed a handful of times. The chain is built from TRBV3-1 (or the pseudogene TRBV3-2) and TRBJ1-1, with no clear D. The CDR3 spans 12 residues. Germline V gene lookup returns CDR1 LGHDT and CDR2 YNNKEL (reference sequence). V dropped 1 base and J dropped 8 bases, with 8 bases sitting between them. Written as DNA, the CDR3 is TGTGCCAGCAGCCAAGTTCCACAAGAAGCTTTCTTT. This encodes CASSQVPQEAFF.

The V and J genes are TRBV6-1 and TRBJ1-1; D is unclear. The germline CDR1 and CDR2 sequences are MNHNS and SASEGT. The V gene lost 1 base and the J gene lost 0 bases, with 9 bases spanning the gap. CDR3 length equals 15 residues. The CDR3 region has the DNA TGTGCCAGCAGTGAAGGGCGGGCCATGAACACTGAAGCTTTCTTT. Translating it yields CASSEGRAMNTEAFF.

The chain has TRBV19 and TRBJ1-1, with a possible D match to TRBD1 (5 bases). CDR1 is LNHDA, CDR2 SQIVND, per germline (reference sequence). V was pared by 6 bases and J by 0 bases, with 17 bases between. The CDR3 has 16 residues. The CDR3 DNA sequence: TGTGCCAGTAGGGGCCGACCCGACAGCATGAACACTGAAGCTTTCTTT. Amino acid sequence: CASRGRPDSMNTEAFF.

This clone has only one observation. J is TRBJ2-2 and V is TRBV6-5, with 9 bases lining up with TRBD1. The CDR3 covers 15 residues. The germline gives CDR1 MNHEY, CDR2 SVGAGI. With V trimmed by 6 bases and J by 5 bases, 7 bases remained unmatched. This CDR3 reads CASSVSGTGTGELFF. CDR3 sequence (DNA): TGTGCCAGCAGCGTTTCCGGGACAGGGACCGGGGAGCTGTTTTTT.

This chain connects TRBV12-3 or TRBV12-4 to TRBJ2-3; 10 positions agree with TRBD1. This CDR3 contains 13 residues. V shed 7 bases, J shed 14 bases, and the junction held 12 bases outside the gene matches. The CDR3 coding sequence is TGTGCCAGCACCACCACTATCGGGACAGGGGTGTATTTT. Translation gives CASTTTIGTGVYF.